Listed below are T cell receptor beta chains from one sample, sequenced in a study of identical twins. TCRdb redid the calling of the 5' RACE reads with MiXCR, one entry per CDR3 protein. The sample consists of hundreds of thousands of distinct CDR3 sequences, under 9% of them appearing once. The data were also submitted as part of a second study, on yellow fever vaccine responses in identical twins.

The sample was PBMCs. The receptors come from a woman younger than 30 in good health. Each CDR3 is given with its conserved first and last residue. Fields, in order: CDR3 length, J gene, D gene, V gene, clone size, CDR3 protein, CDR3 DNA. A D gene is named only where the DNA matches it firmly. Clone size appears in some rows only: once, few, many, or a class for an expanded clone.

14 TRBJ2-1 . TRBV12-3/TRBV12-4 many CASKRGSSYNEQFF TGTGCCAGCAAGAGGGGTAGCTCCTACAATGAGCAGTTCTTC
17 TRBJ2-3 TRBD2 TRBV7-8 few CASSSEGAGWIWDTQYF TGTGCCAGCAGCTCAGAAGGAGCGGGGTGGATTTGGGATACGCAGTATTTT
13 TRBJ2-5 . TRBV9 few CASSVDGRETQYF TGTGCCAGCAGCGTAGATGGTCGGGAGACCCAGTACTTC
14 TRBJ1-1 . TRBV29-1 few CSVDEGEGNTEAFF TGCAGCGTTGATGAGGGGGAAGGGAACACTGAAGCTTTCTTT
16 TRBJ1-2 . TRBV15 many CATSREAAGRHYGYTF TGTGCCACCAGCAGAGAGGCGGCAGGCCGTCACTATGGCTACACCTTC
15 TRBJ1-1 TRBD1 TRBV5-1 few CASDRDGTGNTEAFF TGCGCCAGCGACAGGGATGGTACGGGGAACACTGAAGCTTTCTTT
14 TRBJ2-7 . TRBV4-2 many CASSQEAVSYEQYF TGTGCCAGCAGCCAAGAAGCAGTCTCTTACGAGCAGTACTTC
12 TRBJ1-4 . TRBV29-1 few CSGGRRGEKLFF TGCAGCGGAGGGAGGCGGGGGGAAAAACTGTTTTTT
13 TRBJ2-1 . TRBV5-6 many CASSLLGNNEQFF TGTGCCAGCAGCTTGCTAGGGAACAATGAGCAGTTCTTC
15 TRBJ2-5 TRBD1 TRBV5-1 few CASNFGQGAQETQYF TGCGCCAGCAACTTCGGACAGGGGGCCCAAGAGACCCAGTACTTC
15 TRBJ2-3 . TRBV20-1 . CSARDTRVSTDTQYF TGCAGTGCTAGAGATACTCGAGTGAGCACAGATACGCAGTATTTT
15 TRBJ1-5 . TRBV5-1 many CASKLSADSNQPQHF TGCGCCAGCAAGCTTAGCGCAGATAGCAATCAGCCCCAGCATTTT
16 TRBJ2-1 TRBD2 TRBV7-9 . CASSPRLGAGDNEQFF TGTGCCAGCAGCCCCAGACTAGGTGCGGGAGACAATGAGCAGTTCTTC
14 TRBJ2-7 TRBD1 TRBV3-1 few CASSPRGTGYEQYF TGTGCCAGCAGCCCCAGGGGGACGGGCTACGAGCAGTACTTC
15 TRBJ1-6 . TRBV5-1 . CASSLDTVYNSPLHF TGCGCCAGCAGCTTGGACACGGTCTATAATTCACCCCTCCACTTT
12 TRBJ2-1 TRBD2 TRBV7-9 few CASSILAGEQFF TGTGCCAGCAGCATTCTAGCGGGGGAGCAGTTCTTC
16 TRBJ2-7 TRBD2 TRBV7-2 few CASSRRETSGSYEQYF TGTGCCAGCAGCCGGAGAGAGACTAGCGGGTCCTACGAGCAGTACTTC
15 TRBJ2-1 . TRBV5-1 few CASSPGSLSYNEQFF TGCGCCAGCAGCCCTGGCTCCCTCTCCTACAATGAGCAGTTCTTC
14 TRBJ2-7 TRBD1 TRBV27 many CASSPGQGSHEQYF TGTGCCAGCAGTCCGGGACAGGGGTCCCACGAGCAGTACTTC
12 TRBJ2-7 TRBD1 TRBV20-1 few CSAAGQGHEQYF TGCAGTGCTGCGGGACAGGGACACGAGCAGTACTTC
12 TRBJ2-3 . TRBV7-2 many CASTPTGGTQYF TGTGCCAGCACCCCGACCGGGGGTACGCAGTATTTT
12 TRBJ2-5 . TRBV20-1 few CSAMTYQETQYF TGCAGTGCTATGACGTACCAAGAGACCCAGTACTTC
13 TRBJ1-1 . TRBV28 few CASSSPPYTEAFF TGTGCCAGCAGCTCTCCCCCCTACACTGAAGCTTTCTTT